This T cell receptor beta chain was recorded in a study of blood T cell repertoires in COVID-19. Participant age was roughly 18 to 95 years, and participants resided in roughly 25 US areas. This CDR3 has 15 residues. The trim removed 4 bases at V and 3 bases at J, leaving 8 bases unmatched. The V gene's germline CDR1 is LNHDA and CDR2 SQIVND (reference sequence). Original methodology: Using reference gene primer amplification, nucleated cell counts were estimated. The table came from immunoSEQ multiplex PCR; TCRdb's copy has only in-frame clones and leaves some out. Clonal size and the V and J genes are those of that table, whereas D and trimming came from the DNA. This sample has around 480,000 clones, with about nine tenths found just once.

The chain employs TRBV19 and TRBJ2-7, with TRBD1 identical over 8 bases. The clonotype comes from a woman between 18 and 29 years old who had recovered from COVID-19. What was sequenced was PBMCs or T cells enriched from blood (not recorded which). The CDR3 nucleotides are TGTGCCAGTAGTAGCTCGACAGGGGCCCTCTACGAGCAGTACTTC. Translating it yields CASSSSTGALYEQYF.